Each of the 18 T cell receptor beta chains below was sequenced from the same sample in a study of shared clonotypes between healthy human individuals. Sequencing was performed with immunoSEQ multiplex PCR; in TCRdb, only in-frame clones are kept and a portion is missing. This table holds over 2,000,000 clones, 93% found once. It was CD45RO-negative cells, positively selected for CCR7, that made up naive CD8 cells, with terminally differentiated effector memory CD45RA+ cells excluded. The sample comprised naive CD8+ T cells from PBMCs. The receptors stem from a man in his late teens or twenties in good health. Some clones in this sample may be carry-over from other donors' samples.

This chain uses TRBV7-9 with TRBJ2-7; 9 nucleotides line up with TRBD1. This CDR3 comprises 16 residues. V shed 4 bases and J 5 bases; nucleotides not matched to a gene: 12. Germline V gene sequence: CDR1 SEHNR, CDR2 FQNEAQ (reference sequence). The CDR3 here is CASSSTRDRAADEQYF. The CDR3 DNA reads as TGTGCCAGCAGCTCGACCCGGGACAGGGCCGCCGACGAGCAGTACTTC.

In DNA, the CDR3 is TGTGCCAGCAAGTGGGGAGAAAGCTACGAGCAGTACTTC. Its protein product is CASKWGESYEQYF. The chain uses TRBV28 and TRBJ2-7; TRBD2 is a possible D gene (5 bases). CDR1 MDHEN and CDR2 SYDVKM come from the germline V gene. The CDR3 loop spans 13 amino acids. V lost 7 bases and J 3 bases, leaving 13 bases between the germline ends.

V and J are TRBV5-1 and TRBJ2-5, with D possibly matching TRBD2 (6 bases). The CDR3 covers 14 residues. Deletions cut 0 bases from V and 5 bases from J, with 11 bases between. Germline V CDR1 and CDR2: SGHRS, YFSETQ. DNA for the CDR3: TGCGCCAGCAGCTTGGGGGTAGGGAGGGAGACCCAGTACTTC. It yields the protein CASSLGVGRETQYF.

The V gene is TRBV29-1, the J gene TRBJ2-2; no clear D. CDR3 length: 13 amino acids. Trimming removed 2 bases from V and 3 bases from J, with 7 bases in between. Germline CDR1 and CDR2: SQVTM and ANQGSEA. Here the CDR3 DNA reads TGCAGCGTTGAAAGATTGGACACCGGGGAGCTGTTTTTT. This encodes CSVERLDTGELFF.

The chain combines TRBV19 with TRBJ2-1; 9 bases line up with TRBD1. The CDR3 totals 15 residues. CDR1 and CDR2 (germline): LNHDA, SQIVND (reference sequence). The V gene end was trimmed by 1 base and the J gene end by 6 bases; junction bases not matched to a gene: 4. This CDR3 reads CASSIAQGALNEQFF. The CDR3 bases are TGTGCCAGTAGTATAGCACAGGGGGCTCTCAATGAGCAGTTCTTC.

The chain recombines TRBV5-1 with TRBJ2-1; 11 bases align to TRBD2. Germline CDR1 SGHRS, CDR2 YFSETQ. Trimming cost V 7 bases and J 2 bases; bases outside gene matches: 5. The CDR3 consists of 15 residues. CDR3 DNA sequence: TGCGCCAGCCGTCAGACTAGCGGGACCTACAATGAGCAGTTCTTC. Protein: CASRQTSGTYNEQFF.

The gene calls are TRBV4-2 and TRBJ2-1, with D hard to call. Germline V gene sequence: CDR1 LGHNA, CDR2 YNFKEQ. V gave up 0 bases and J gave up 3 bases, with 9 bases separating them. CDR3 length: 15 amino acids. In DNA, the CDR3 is TGTGCCAGCAGCCAAGATTGGAATAGCTACAATGAGCAGTTCTTC. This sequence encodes CASSQDWNSYNEQFF.

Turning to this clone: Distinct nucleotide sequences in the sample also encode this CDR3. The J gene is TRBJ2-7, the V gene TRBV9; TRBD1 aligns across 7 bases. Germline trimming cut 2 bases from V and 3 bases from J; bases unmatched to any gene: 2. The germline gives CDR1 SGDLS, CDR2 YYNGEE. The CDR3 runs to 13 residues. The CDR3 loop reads CASSVTGDYEQYF. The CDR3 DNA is TGTGCCAGCAGCGTCACAGGGGACTACGAGCAGTACTTC.

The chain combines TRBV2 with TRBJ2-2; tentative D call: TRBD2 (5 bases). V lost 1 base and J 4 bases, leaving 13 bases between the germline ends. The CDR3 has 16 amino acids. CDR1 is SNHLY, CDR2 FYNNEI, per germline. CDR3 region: CASSEGRGIFTGELFF. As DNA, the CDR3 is TGTGCCAGCAGTGAAGGTAGAGGGATTTTCACCGGGGAGCTGTTTTTT.

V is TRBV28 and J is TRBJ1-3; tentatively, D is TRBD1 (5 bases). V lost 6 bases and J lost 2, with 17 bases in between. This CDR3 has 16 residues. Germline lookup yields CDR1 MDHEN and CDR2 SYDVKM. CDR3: CASSGRDLRAGNTIYF. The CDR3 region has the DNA TGTGCCAGCAGCGGACGGGACCTCAGAGCTGGAAACACCATATATTTT.

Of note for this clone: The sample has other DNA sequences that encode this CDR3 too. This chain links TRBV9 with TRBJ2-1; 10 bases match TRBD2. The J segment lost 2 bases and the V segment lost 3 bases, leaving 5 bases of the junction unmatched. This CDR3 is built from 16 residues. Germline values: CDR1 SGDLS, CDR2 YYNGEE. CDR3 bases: TGTGCCAGCAGCGCCTCCAGCGGGAGGGCCTACAATGAGCAGTTCTTC. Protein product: CASSASSGRAYNEQFF.

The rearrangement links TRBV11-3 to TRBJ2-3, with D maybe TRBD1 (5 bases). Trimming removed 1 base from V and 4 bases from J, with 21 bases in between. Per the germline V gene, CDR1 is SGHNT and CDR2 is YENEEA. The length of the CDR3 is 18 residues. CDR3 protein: CASSLGAFRGEDADTQYF. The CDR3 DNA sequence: TGTGCCAGCAGCTTAGGGGCCTTTAGGGGCGAGGATGCAGATACGCAGTATTTT.

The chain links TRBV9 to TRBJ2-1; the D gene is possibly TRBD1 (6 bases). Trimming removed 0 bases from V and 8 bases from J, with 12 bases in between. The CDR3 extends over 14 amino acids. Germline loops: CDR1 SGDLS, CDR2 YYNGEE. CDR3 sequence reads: CASSVGSGEDEQFF. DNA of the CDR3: TGTGCCAGCAGCGTAGGATCAGGGGAAGATGAGCAGTTCTTC.

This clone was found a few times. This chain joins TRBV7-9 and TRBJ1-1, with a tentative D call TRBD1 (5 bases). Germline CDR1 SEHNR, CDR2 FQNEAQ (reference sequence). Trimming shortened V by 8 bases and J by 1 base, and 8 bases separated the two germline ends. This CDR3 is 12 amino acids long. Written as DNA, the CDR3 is TGTGCCAGCGGTACAGGGAACACTGAAGCTTTCTTT. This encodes CASGTGNTEAFF.

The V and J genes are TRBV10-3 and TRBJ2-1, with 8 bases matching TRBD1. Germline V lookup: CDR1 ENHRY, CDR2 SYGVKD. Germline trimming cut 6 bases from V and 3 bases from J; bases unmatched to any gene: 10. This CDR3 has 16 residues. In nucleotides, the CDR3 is TGTGCCATCAGCCCCGGACAGGGACACTTCTACAATGAGCAGTTCTTC. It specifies CAISPGQGHFYNEQFF.

The CDR3 reads CSVEWRDQDGYTF. The CDR3 DNA is TGCAGCGTTGAATGGCGAGACCAAGATGGCTACACCTTC. The chain couples TRBV29-1 to TRBJ1-2; D not resolved. V was cut by 2 bases and J by 6 bases, with 13 bases left in between. Germline V CDR1 and CDR2: SQVTM, ANQGSEA. The length of the CDR3 is 13 residues.

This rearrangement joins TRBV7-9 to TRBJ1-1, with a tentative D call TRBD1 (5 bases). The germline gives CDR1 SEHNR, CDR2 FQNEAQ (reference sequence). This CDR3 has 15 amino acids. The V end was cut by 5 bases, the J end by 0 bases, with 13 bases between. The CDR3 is CASSGARGLNTEAFF. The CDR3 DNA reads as TGTGCCAGCAGCGGGGCGAGGGGCTTGAACACTGAAGCTTTCTTT.

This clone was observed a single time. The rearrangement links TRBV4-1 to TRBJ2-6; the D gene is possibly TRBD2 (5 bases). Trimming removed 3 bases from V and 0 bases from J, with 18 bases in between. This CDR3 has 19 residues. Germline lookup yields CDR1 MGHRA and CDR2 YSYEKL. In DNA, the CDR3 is TGCGCCAGCAGCCACGATGAAGGGAGAGAAACCTCTGGGGCCAACGTCCTGACTTTC. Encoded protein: CASSHDEGRETSGANVLTF.